These T cell receptor beta chains were read from a single sample in a study of shared clonotypes between healthy human individuals. Sequencing was performed with immunoSEQ multiplex PCR; in TCRdb, only in-frame clones are kept and a portion is missing. The table records fewer than 3 million clones, just under 95% of them present only once. The sequenced sample consisted of naive CD4+ T cells from PBMCs. The receptors stem from a man aged 18 to 30 in good health. Some clones in this sample may be carry-over from other donors' samples. Each CDR3 is given with its conserved first and last residue. The D gene is left open where the match is weak. Not all rows give a size; the values are once, few, many and, for expanded clones, a class.

d_call clone_size j_call v_call cdr3_nt cdr3_aa
TRBD1 - TRBJ2-1 TRBV12-5 TGTGCTAGTGGTTGGTCTCGACAGGGGACGGGGGAGCAGTTCTTC CASGWSRQGTGEQFF
TRBD1 few TRBJ1-1 TRBV11-1 TGTGCCAGCAGCCTGCTAGACAGGGTGGCCACTGAAGCTTTCTTT CASSLLDRVATEAFF
- - TRBJ2-7 TRBV5-4 TGTGCCAGCAGCTTGGGGGGGGTCTGGACCAACTTC CASSLGGVWTNF
TRBD1 - TRBJ2-7 TRBV10-3 TGTGCCATCCGGGACAGGGAAGGGTACGAGCAGTACTTC CAIRDREGYEQYF
- - TRBJ1-4 TRBV18 TGTGCCAGCTCACAGGGGACACAAGATGAAAAACTGTTTTTT CASSQGTQDEKLFF
TRBD2 - TRBJ2-3 TRBV7-2 TGTGCCAGCAGCTTACAGTCAGCGGGAGTCATAGATACGCAGTATTTT CASSLQSAGVIDTQYF
- - TRBJ2-1 TRBV7-9 TGTGCCAGCAGCTTAGGTTTAGGGTATGAGCAGTTCTTC CASSLGLGYEQFF
- - TRBJ2-2 TRBV10-2 TGCGCCAGCACTATAGGGGGCACCGGGGAGCTGTTTTTT CASTIGGTGELFF
- - TRBJ1-4 TRBV4-1 TGCGCCAGCAGCCGCCTCCCCCTAAGGGGCTCTAATGAAAAACTGTTTTTT CASSRLPLRGSNEKLFF
- - TRBJ2-7 TRBV6-5 TGTGCCAGCAGTTCCGTGGGGGGCGCTTCCTACGAGCAGTACTTC CASSSVGGASYEQYF
- - TRBJ2-7 TRBV6-5 TGTGCCAGCAGCCGCCGGGACAAAGGAGGGTACGAGCAGTACTTC CASSRRDKGGYEQYF
TRBD1 - TRBJ1-2 TRBV28 TGTGCCAGCAGTTTATGGGACAGGGGCCCTGGCTACACCTTC CASSLWDRGPGYTF
- once TRBJ2-1 TRBV5-1 TGCGCCAGCAGCTTGAACGGAGGGGTGAGCTCCTACAATGAGCAGTTCTTC CASSLNGGVSSYNEQFF